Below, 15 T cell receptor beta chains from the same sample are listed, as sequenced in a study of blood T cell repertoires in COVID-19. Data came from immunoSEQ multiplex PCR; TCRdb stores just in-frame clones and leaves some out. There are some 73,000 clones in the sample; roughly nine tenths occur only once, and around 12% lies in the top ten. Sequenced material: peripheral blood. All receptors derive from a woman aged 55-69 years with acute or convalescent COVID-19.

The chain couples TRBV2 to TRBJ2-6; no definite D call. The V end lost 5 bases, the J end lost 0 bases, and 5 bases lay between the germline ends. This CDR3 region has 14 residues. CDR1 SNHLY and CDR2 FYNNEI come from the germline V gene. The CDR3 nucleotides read TGTGCCAGCAGTCCCAGCTCTGGGGCCAACGTCCTGACTTTC. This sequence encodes CASSPSSGANVLTF.

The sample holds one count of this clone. DNA for the CDR3: TGTGCCAGCAGCTCCTCGTCCGTTGGGGGGGGGTACAATGAGCAGTTCTTC. Translated, it gives CASSSSSVGGGYNEQFF. The chain has TRBV7-2 and TRBJ2-1; the match to TRBD2 covers 7 bases. The CDR3 consists of 17 residues. Germline assignment: CDR1 SGHTA and CDR2 FQGNSA. The junction had 13 bases not matched to a gene; V was cut back by 4 bases and J by 4 bases.

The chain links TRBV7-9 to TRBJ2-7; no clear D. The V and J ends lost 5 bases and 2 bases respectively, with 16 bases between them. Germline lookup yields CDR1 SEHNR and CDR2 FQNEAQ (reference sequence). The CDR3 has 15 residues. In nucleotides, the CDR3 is TGTGCCAGCAGCCCAGTTCTCGGAGTCGCCTACGAGCAGTACTTC. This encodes CASSPVLGVAYEQYF.

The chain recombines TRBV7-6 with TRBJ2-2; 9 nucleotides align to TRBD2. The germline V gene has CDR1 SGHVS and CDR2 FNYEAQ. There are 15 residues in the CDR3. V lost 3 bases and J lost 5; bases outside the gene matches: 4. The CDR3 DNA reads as TGTGCCAGCAGCTTGACTAGCGGCGGGACCGGGGAGCTGTTTTTT. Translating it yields CASSLTSGGTGELFF.

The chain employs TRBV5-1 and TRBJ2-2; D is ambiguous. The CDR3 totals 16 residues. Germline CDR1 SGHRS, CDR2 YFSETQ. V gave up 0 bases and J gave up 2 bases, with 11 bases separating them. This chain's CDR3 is CASSLARSANTGELFF. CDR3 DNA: TGCGCCAGCAGCTTGGCAAGGAGCGCCAACACCGGGGAGCTGTTTTTT. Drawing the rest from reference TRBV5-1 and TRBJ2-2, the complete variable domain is KAGVTQTPRYLIKTRGQQVTLSCSPISGHRSVSWYQQTPGQGLQFLFEYFSETQRNKGNFPGRFSGRQFSNSRSEMNVSTLELGDSALYLCASSLARSANTGELFFGEGSRLTVL.

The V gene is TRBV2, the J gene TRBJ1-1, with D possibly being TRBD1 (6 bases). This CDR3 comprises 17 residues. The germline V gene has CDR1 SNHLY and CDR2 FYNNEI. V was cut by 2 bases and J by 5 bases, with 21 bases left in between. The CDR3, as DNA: TGTGCCAGCAGTGAACCCGGAAGTCGGGGACAAGGGACTGAAGCTTTCTTT. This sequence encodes CASSEPGSRGQGTEAFF.

The CDR3 DNA is TGTGCCAGCAGCTTAGGGCCCGGGGGGGGCCAAGAGACCCAGTACTTC. This codes for CASSLGPGGGQETQYF. The chain carries TRBV7-2 and TRBJ2-5; 8 positions agree with TRBD2. The CDR3 extends over 16 amino acids. CDR1 is SGHTA, CDR2 FQGNSA, per germline. Unmatched junction bases numbered 5, after V lost 1 base and J lost 1 base.

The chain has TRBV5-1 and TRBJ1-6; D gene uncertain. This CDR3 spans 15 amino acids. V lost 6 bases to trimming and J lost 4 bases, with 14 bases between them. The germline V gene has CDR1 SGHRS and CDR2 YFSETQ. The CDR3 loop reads CASTTAGGYNSPLHF. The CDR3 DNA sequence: TGCGCCAGCACCACGGCCGGAGGTTATAATTCACCCCTCCACTTT. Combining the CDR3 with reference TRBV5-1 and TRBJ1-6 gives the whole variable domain KAGVTQTPRYLIKTRGQQVTLSCSPISGHRSVSWYQQTPGQGLQFLFEYFSETQRNKGNFPGRFSGRQFSNSRSEMNVSTLELGDSALYLCASTTAGGYNSPLHFGNGTRLTVT.

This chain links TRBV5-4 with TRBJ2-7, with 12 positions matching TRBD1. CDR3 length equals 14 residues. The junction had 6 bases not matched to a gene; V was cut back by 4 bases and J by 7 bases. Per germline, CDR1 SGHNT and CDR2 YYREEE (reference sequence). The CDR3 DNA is TGTGCCAGCAGCCGGGGACAGGGGGCACGGGAGCAGTACTTC. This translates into CASSRGQGAREQYF.

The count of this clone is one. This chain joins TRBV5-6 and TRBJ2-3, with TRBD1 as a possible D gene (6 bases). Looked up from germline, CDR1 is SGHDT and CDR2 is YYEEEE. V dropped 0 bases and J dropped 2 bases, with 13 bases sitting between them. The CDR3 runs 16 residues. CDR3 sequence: CASSLDRAWDTDTQYF. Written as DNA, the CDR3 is TGTGCCAGCAGCTTGGACAGGGCGTGGGACACAGATACGCAGTATTTT.

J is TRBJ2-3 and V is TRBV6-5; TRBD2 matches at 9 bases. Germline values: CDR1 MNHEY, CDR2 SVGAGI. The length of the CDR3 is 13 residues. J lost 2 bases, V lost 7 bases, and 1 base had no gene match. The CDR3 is CASKRGATDTQYF. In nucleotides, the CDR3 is TGTGCCAGCAAGCGGGGGGCCACAGATACGCAGTATTTT.

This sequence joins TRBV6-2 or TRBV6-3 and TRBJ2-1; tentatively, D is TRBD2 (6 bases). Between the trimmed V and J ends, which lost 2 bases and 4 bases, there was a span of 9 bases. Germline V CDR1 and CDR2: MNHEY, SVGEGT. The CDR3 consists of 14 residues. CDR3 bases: TGTGCCAGCAGTTACGGGGCGGGGTACAATGAGCAGTTCTTC. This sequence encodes CASSYGAGYNEQFF.

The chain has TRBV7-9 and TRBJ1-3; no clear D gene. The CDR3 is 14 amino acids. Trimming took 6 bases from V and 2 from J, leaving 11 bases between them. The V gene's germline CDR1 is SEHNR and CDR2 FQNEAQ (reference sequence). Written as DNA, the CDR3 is TGTGCCAGCAGTCTGGCGGCAACTGGAAACACCATATATTTT. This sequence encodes CASSLAATGNTIYF.

The CDR3 region is CAISESTGFLGQNSYEQYF. DNA of the CDR3: TGTGCCATCAGTGAGTCGACAGGGTTCCTTGGACAGAACTCCTACGAGCAGTACTTC. This chain joins TRBV10-3 and TRBJ2-7; 7 bases agree with TRBD1. This CDR3 region has 19 residues. V lost 0 bases, J lost 0 bases, and 14 bases stayed unmatched. CDR1 is ENHRY, CDR2 SYGVKD, per germline.

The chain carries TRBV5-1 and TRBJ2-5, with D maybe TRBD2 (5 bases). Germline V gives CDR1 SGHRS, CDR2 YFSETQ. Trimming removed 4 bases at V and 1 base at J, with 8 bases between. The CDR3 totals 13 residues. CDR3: CASSRTSQETQYF. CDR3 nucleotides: TGCGCCAGCAGCCGAACTAGCCAAGAGACCCAGTACTTC.